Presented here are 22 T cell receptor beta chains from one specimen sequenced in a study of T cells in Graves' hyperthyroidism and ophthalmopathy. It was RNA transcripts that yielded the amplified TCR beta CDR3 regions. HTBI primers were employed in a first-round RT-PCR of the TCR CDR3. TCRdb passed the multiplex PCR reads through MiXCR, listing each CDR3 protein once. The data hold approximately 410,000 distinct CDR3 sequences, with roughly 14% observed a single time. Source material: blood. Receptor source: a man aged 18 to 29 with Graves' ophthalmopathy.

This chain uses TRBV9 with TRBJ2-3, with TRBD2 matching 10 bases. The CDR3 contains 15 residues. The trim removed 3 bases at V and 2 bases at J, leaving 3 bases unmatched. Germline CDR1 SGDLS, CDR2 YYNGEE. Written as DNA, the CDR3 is TGTGCCAGCAGCGCCACTAGCGGGGTCACAGATACGCAGTATTTT. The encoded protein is CASSATSGVTDTQYF.

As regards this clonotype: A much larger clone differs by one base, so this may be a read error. The CDR3 sequence: CASSPSNSGGGKTQYF. As DNA, the CDR3 is TGTGCCAGCAGCCCCTCGAATAGCGGGGGGGGGAAGACCCAGTACTTC. The chain joins TRBV7-2 to TRBJ2-5, with 11 bases that match TRBD2. The CDR3 is 16 residues long. Trimming cost V 5 bases and J 6 bases; bases outside gene matches: 11. CDR1 and CDR2 from the germline V gene are SGHTA and FQGNSA.

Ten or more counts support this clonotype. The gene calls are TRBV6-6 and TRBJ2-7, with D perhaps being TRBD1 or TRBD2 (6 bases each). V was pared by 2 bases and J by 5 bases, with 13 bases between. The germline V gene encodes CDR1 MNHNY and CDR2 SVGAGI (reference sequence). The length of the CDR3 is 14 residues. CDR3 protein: CASSYGGGSHEQYF. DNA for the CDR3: TGTGCCAGCAGTTACGGAGGGGGAAGCCACGAGCAGTACTTC.

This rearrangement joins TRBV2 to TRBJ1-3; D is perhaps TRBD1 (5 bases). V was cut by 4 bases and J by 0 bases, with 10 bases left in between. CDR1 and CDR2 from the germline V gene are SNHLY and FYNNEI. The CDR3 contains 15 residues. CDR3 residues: CASSGGPSSGNTIYF. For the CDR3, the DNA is TGTGCCAGCAGTGGGGGCCCCAGCTCTGGAAACACCATATATTTT. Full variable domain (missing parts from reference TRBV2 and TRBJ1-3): EPEVTQTPSHQVTQMGQEVILRCVPISNHLYFYWYRQILGQKVEFLVSFYNNEISEKSEIFDDQFSVERPDGSNFTLKIRSTKLEDSAMYFCASSGGPSSGNTIYFGEGSWLTVV.

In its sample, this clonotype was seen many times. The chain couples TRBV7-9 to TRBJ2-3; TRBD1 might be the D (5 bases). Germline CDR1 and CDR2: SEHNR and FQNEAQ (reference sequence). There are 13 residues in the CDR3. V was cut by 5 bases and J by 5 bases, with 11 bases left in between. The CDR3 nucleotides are TGTGCCAGCAGCCCAGGGCGTCGAGATACGCAGTATTTT. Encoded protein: CASSPGRRDTQYF. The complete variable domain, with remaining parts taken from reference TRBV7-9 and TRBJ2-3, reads DTGVSQNPRHKITKRGQNVTFRCDPISEHNRLYWYRQTLGQGPEFLTYFQNEAQLEKSRLLSDRFSAERPKGSFSTLEIQRTEQGDSAMYLCASSPGRRDTQYFGPGTRLTVL.

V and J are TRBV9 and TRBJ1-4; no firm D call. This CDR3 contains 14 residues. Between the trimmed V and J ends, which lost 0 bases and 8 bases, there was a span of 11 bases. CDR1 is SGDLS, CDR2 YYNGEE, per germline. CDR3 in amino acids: CASSVGAFGEKLFF. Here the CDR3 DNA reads TGTGCCAGCAGCGTAGGGGCGTTTGGGGAAAAACTGTTTTTT.

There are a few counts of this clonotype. As DNA, the CDR3 is TGTGCCAGCAGCTACCTACACTGGGCCGGGACAGGGGGCAATACCGGGGAGCTGTTTTTT. Translated, it gives CASSYLHWAGTGGNTGELFF. J is TRBJ2-2 and V is TRBV13, with 12 bases matching TRBD1. The V gene end was trimmed by 4 bases and the J gene end by 5 bases; junction bases not matched to a gene: 17. This CDR3 has 20 residues. Germline values: CDR1 PRHDT, CDR2 FYEKMQ (reference sequence).

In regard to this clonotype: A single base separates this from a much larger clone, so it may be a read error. As DNA, the CDR3 is TGTGCCAGCAGTTATGGAAAGGACCGAGAAAAACTGTTTTTT. Encoded protein: CASSYGKDREKLFF. The chain employs TRBV6-2 or TRBV6-3 and TRBJ1-4, with D unresolved. Germline CDR1 and CDR2: MNHEY and SVGEGT. Trimming removed 3 bases at V and 8 bases at J, with 13 bases between. CDR3 length: 14 amino acids.

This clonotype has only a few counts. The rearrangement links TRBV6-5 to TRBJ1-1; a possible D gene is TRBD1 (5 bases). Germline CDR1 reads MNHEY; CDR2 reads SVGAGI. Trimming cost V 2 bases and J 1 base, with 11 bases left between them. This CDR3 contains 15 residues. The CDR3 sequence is CASSYRPGGNTEAFF. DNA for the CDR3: TGTGCCAGCAGTTACAGGCCGGGGGGGAACACTGAAGCTTTCTTT.

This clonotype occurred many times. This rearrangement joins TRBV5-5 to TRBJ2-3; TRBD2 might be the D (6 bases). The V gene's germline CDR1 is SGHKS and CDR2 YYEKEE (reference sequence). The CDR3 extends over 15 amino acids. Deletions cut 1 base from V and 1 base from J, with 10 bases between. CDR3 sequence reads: CASSLSGLRTDTQYF. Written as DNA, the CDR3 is TGTGCCAGCAGCTTGAGTGGACTACGCACAGATACGCAGTATTTT.

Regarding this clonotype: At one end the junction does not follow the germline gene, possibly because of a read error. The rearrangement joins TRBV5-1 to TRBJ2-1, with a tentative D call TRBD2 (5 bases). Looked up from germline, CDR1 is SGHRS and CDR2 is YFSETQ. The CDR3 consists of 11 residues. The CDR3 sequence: CVSSLGLLQFF. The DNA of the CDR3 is TGCGTCAGCAGCTTAGGACTTCTTCAGTTCTTC.

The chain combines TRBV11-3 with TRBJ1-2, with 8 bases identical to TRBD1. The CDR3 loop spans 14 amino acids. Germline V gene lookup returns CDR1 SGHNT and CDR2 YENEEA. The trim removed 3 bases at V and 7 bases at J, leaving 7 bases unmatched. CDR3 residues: CASSFRTGIGGYTF. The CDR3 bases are TGTGCCAGCAGCTTCCGGACAGGGATTGGTGGCTACACCTTC.

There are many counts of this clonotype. CDR3 nucleotide sequence: TGTGCCAGCTCACCACCAGAGGGGACCCAGTACTTC. Translated: CASSPPEGTQYF. The chain employs TRBV18 and TRBJ2-5; maybe TRBD2 (5 bases). This CDR3 spans 12 amino acids. CDR1 KGHSH and CDR2 LQKENI come from the germline V gene. The V end was cut by 0 bases, the J end by 7 bases, with 6 bases between.

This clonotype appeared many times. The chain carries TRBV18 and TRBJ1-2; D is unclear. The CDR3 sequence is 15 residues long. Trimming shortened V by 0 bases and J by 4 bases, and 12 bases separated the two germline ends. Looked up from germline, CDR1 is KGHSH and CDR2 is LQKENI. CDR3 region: CASSPPSAASYGYTF. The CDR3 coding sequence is TGTGCCAGCTCACCACCCTCCGCCGCAAGCTATGGCTACACCTTC.

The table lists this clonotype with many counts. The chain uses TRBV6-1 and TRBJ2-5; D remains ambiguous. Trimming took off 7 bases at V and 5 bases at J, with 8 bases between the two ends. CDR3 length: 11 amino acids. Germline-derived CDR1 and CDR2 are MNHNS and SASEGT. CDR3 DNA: TGTGCCAGCAAGGAGAGGGAGACCCAGTACTTC. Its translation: CASKERETQYF.

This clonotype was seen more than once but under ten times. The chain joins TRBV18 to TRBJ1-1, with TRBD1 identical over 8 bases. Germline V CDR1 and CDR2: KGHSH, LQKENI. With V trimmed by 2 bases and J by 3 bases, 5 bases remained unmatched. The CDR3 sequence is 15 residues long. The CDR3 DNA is TGTGCCAGCTCACCATTGCCGGACAGGGACACTGAAGCTTTCTTT. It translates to CASSPLPDRDTEAFF.

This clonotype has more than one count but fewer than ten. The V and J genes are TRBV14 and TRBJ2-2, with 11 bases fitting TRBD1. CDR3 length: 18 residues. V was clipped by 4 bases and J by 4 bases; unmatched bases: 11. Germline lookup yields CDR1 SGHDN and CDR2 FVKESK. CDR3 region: CASSPGQGVSLGTGELFF. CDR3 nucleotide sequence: TGTGCCAGCAGCCCGGGACAGGGGGTTTCGCTCGGCACCGGGGAGCTGTTTTTT.

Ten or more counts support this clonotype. Here the CDR3 DNA reads TGCAGTGCCCAGGGTACTAGCGGGAGAACAGATACGCAGTATTTT. Translation: CSAQGTSGRTDTQYF. J is TRBJ2-3 and V is TRBV20-1; 11 nucleotides agree with TRBD2. Germline V gene lookup returns CDR1 DFQATT and CDR2 SNEGSKA (reference sequence). The CDR3 is 15 amino acids. Germline trimming cut 6 bases from V and 3 bases from J; bases unmatched to any gene: 8.

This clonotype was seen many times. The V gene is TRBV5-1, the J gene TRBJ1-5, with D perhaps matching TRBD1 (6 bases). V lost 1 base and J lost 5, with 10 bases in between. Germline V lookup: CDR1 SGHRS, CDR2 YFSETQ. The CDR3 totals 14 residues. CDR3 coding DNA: TGCGCCAGCAGCTTGCAAGGGGGGGATCAGCCCCAGCATTTT. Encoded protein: CASSLQGGDQPQHF.

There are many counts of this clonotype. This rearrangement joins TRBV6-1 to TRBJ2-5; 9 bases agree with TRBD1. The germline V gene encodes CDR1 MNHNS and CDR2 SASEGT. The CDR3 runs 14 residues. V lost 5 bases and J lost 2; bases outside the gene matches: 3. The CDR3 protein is CASSRTGEQETQYF. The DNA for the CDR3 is TGTGCCAGCAGTCGGACAGGGGAACAAGAGACCCAGTACTTC.

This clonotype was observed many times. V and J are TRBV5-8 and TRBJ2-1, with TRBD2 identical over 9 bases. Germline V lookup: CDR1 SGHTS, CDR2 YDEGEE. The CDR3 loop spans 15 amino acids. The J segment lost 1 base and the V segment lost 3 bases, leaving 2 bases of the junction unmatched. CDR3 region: CASSYGLASYNEQFF. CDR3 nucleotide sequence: TGTGCCAGCAGCTACGGACTAGCGTCCTACAATGAGCAGTTCTTC. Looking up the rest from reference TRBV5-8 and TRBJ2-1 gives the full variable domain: EAGVTQSPTHLIKTRGQQATLRCSPISGHTSVYWYQQALGLGLQFLLWYDEGEERNRGNFPPRFSGRQFPNYSSELNVNALELEDSALYLCASSYGLASYNEQFFGPGTRLTVL.

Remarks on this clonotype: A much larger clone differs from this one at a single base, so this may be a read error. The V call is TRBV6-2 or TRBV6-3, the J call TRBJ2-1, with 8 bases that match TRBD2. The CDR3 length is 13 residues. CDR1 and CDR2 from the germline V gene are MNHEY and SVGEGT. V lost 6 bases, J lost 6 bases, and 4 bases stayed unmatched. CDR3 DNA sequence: TGTGCCAGCAGGGGACTAGTGTCCAATGAGCAGTTCTTC. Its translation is CASRGLVSNEQFF.